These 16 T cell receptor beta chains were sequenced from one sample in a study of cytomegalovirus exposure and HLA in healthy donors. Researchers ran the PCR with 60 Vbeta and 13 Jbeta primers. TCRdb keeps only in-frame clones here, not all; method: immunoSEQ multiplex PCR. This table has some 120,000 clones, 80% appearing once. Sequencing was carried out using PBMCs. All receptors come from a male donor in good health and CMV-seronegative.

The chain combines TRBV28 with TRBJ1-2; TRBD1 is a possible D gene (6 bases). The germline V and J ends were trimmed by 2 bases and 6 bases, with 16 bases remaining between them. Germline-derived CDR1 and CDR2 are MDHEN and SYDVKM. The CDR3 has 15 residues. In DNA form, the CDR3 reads TGTGCCAGCAGTTTACGGGACACTGGTTGGCATGGCTACACCTTC. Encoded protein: CASSLRDTGWHGYTF.

The chain's CDR3 is CAWTGNQETQYF. CDR3 nucleotide sequence: TGTGCCTGGACCGGTAACCAAGAGACCCAGTACTTC. This chain connects TRBV30 to TRBJ2-5, with unresolved D. The germline gives CDR1 GTSNPN, CDR2 SVGIG (reference sequence). The germline V and J ends were trimmed by 4 bases and 0 bases, with 6 bases remaining between them. The CDR3 totals 12 residues.

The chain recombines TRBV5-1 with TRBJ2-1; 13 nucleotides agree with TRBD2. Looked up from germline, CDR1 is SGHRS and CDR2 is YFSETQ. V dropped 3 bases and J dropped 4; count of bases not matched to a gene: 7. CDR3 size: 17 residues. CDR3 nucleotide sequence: TGCGCCAGCAGCTCCAACCCGGGACTAGCGGGATACAATGAGCAGTTCTTC. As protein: CASSSNPGLAGYNEQFF. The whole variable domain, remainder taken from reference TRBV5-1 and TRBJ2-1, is KAGVTQTPRYLIKTRGQQVTLSCSPISGHRSVSWYQQTPGQGLQFLFEYFSETQRNKGNFPGRFSGRQFSNSRSEMNVSTLELGDSALYLCASSSNPGLAGYNEQFFGPGTRLTVL.

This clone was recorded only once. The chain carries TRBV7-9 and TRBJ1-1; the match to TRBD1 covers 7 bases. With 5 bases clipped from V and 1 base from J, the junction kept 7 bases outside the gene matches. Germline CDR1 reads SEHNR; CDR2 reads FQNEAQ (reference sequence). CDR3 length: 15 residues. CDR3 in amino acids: CASSGRTGWNTEAFF. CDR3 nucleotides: TGTGCCAGCAGCGGACGGACAGGCTGGAACACTGAAGCTTTCTTT.

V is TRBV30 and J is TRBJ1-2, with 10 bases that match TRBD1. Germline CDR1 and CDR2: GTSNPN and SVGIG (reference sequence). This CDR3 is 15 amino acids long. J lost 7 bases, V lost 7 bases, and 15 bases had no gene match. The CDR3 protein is CASNPWDRGDSGYTF. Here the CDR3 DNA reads TGTGCCTCCAACCCGTGGGACAGGGGAGATTCTGGCTACACCTTC.

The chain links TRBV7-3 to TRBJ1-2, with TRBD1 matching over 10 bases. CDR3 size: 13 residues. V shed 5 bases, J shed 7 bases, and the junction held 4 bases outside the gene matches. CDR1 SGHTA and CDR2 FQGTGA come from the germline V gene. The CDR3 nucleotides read TGTGCCAGCAGCCCCGGGACAGGGGTTGGCTACACCTTC. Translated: CASSPGTGVGYTF.

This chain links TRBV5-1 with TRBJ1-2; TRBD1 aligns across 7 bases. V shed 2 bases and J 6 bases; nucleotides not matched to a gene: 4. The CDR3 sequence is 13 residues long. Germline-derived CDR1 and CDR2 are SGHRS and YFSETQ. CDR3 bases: TGCGCCAGCAGCTTCCTAGACAGGGATGGCTACACCTTC. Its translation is CASSFLDRDGYTF.

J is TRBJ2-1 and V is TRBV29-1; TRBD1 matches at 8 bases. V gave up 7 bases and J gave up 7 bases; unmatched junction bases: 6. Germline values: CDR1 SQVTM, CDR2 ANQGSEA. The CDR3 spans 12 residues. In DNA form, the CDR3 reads TGCAGCGCCGGACAGGGTGGGAATGAGCAGTTCTTC. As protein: CSAGQGGNEQFF.

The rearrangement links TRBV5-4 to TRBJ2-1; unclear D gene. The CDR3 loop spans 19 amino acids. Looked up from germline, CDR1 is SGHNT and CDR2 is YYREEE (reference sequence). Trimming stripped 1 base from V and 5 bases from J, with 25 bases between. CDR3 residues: CASSLFFGGMGKQDNEQFF. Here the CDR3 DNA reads TGTGCCAGCAGCTTGTTTTTTGGCGGAATGGGTAAACAAGACAATGAGCAGTTCTTC.

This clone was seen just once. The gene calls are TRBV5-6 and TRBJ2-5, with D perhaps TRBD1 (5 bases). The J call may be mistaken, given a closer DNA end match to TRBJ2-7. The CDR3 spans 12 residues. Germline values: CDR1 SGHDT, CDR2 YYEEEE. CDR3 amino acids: CASSLGDYEQYF. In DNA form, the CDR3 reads TGTGCCAGCAGCTTAGGGGATTACGAGCAGTACTTC.

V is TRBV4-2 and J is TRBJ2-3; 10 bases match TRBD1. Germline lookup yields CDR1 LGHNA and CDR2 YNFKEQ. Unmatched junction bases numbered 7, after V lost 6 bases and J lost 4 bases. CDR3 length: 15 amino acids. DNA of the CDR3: TGTGCCAGCAGATCCGGACAGGGGGAAGCAGATACGCAGTATTTT. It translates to CASRSGQGEADTQYF.

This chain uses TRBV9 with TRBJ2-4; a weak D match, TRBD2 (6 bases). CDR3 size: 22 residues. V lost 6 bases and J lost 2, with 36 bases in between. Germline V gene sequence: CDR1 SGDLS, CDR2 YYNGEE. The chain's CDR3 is CASTTLTGRNARGTYTKNIQYF. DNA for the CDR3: TGTGCCAGCACCACTCTCACGGGGAGGAACGCAAGGGGCACGTACACCAAAAACATTCAGTACTTC. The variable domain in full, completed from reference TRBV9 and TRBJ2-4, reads DSGVTQTPKHLITATGQRVTLRCSPRSGDLSVYWYQQSLDQGLQFLIQYYNGEERAKGNILERFSAQQFPDLHSELNLSSLELGDSALYFCASTTLTGRNARGTYTKNIQYFGAGTRLSVL.

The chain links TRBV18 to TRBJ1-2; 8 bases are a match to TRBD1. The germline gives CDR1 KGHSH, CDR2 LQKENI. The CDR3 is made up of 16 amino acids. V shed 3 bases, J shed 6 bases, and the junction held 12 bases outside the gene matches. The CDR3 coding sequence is TGTGCCAGCTCACCTTTTCCGGGACAGGTGCACGATGGCTACACCTTC. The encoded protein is CASSPFPGQVHDGYTF.

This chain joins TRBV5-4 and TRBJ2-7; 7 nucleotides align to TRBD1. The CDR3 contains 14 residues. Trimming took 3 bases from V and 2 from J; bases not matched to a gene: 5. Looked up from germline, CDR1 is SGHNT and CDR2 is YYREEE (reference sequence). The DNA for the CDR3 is TGTGCCAGCAGCTCTCAGGACAGGCCCTACGAGCAGTACTTC. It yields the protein CASSSQDRPYEQYF.

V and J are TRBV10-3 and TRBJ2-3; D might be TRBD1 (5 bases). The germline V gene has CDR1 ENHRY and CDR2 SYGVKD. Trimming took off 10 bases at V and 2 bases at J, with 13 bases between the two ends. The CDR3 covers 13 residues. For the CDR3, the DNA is TGTGCCACCTTACAGGAAAACACAGATACGCAGTATTTT. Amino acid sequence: CATLQENTDTQYF.

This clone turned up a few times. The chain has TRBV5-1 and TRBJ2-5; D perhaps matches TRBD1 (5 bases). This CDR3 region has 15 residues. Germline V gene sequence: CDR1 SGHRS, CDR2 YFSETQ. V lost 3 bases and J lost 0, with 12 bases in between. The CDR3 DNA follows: TGCGCCAGCAGCTGGGGCAGGGTGCACCAAGAGACCCAGTACTTC. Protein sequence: CASSWGRVHQETQYF.